This T cell receptor (beta chain) was documented in a study of cytomegalovirus exposure and HLA in healthy donors. Study-level results: Presence/absence analyses assumed roughly uniform sequencing depth across donors. Later analysis identified several of the most significant clusters that appeared linked to common viral pathogens. The study labeled fewer than 200 TCR beta chains cytomegalovirus-associated.

PCR employed 60 Vbeta and 13 Jbeta primers. Assay: immunoSEQ multiplex PCR; the TCRdb copy retains only in-frame clones and omits some. The table has some 200,000 clones, roughly 68% seen once. As for this clone: Its antigen is undetermined.

The source material was PBMCs. The TCR sequence derives from a man between 40 and 49 years old in good health and CMV-seropositive.

The CDR3 sequence is CASSSRMGGNEQFF. CDR3 DNA sequence: TGTGCCAGCAGTTCGAGGATGGGGGGGAATGAGCAGTTCTTC. V is TRBV6-5 and J is TRBJ2-1, with 7 bases aligning to TRBD2. Germline assignment: CDR1 MNHEY and CDR2 SVGAGI. V shed 4 bases and J 7 bases; nucleotides not matched to a gene: 7. This CDR3 region has 14 residues.